The 9 T cell receptor beta chains presented below share a single source sample, sequenced in a study of T cell repertoires in ileal Crohn's disease. Profiled with immunoSEQ multiplex PCR; TCRdb holds only in-frame clones, not every one. This sample has approximately 15,000 clones, with 75% to 85% found just once. Sequencing was done on a sample of ileal tissue. These receptors originate from an adult with Crohn's disease.

This rearrangement joins TRBV7-8 to TRBJ1-5, with a weak D call TRBD1 (5 bases). The V and J ends lost 1 base and 5 bases respectively, with 9 bases between them. The CDR3 runs 14 residues. Per the germline V gene, CDR1 is SGHVS and CDR2 is FQNEAQ. CDR3 DNA sequence: TGTGCCAGCAGCTTAGGTGGGGCGGATCAGCCCCAGCATTTT. Translating it yields CASSLGGADQPQHF.

The chain uses TRBV6-5 and TRBJ1-6; no clear D gene. This CDR3 region has 14 residues. Per the germline V gene, CDR1 is MNHEY and CDR2 is SVGAGI. The V and J ends lost 6 bases and 10 bases respectively, with 16 bases between them. The CDR3 loop is CASRSIGRKSPLHF. CDR3 nucleotides: TGTGCCAGCAGATCCATTGGGCGCAAGTCACCCCTCCACTTT.

The chain uses TRBV5-1 and TRBJ1-5, with 9 bases aligning to TRBD1. The CDR3 spans 15 residues. Germline assignment: CDR1 SGHRS and CDR2 YFSETQ. V lost 0 bases to trimming and J lost 5 bases; unmatched junction nucleotides: 3. The CDR3 DNA reads TGCGCCAGCAGCTTGGATGGACAGGGGCATCAGCCCCAGCATTTT. As protein: CASSLDGQGHQPQHF.

This clone was seen a handful of times. The chain is built from TRBV19 and TRBJ2-1; 9 bases align to TRBD2. The J segment lost 7 bases and the V segment lost 2 bases, leaving 6 bases of the junction unmatched. The CDR3 has 15 residues. Per the germline V gene, CDR1 is LNHDA and CDR2 is SQIVND (reference sequence). As DNA, the CDR3 is TGTGCCAGTAGTATACCTAGCGGGATTCTTAATGAGCAGTTCTTC. Protein: CASSIPSGILNEQFF.

V and J are TRBV5-6 and TRBJ2-3, with a possible D match to TRBD2 (6 bases). V was trimmed by 5 bases and J by 12 bases, leaving 16 bases between them. Germline V gene sequence: CDR1 SGHDT, CDR2 YYEEEE. CDR3 size: 12 residues. The CDR3 spells CASSSGLRGQYF. The CDR3 DNA reads as TGTGCCAGCAGTTCGGGACTCCGTGGACAGTATTTT.

The chain combines TRBV11-2 with TRBJ2-7; tentative D call: TRBD2 (5 bases). This CDR3 contains 14 residues. Per the germline V gene, CDR1 is SGHAT and CDR2 is FQNNGV. V lost 2 bases to trimming and J lost 2 bases, with 10 bases between them. The CDR3 nucleotides read TGTGCCAGCAGCTTAATCCCCGGGGCCTACGAGCAGTACTTC. Translating gives CASSLIPGAYEQYF.

V gene TRBV27 combines with J gene TRBJ2-3; 13 nucleotides match TRBD2. Germline V gives CDR1 MNHEY, CDR2 SMNVEV (reference sequence). The CDR3 length is 18 residues. V gave up 4 bases and J gave up 0 bases; unmatched junction bases: 7. As DNA, the CDR3 is TGTGCCAGCAGTTCGAGGACTAGCGGGGGCCCTAGCACAGATACGCAGTATTTT. Translation: CASSSRTSGGPSTDTQYF.

The CDR3 region is CASSENVLPDRPHSYEQYV. In DNA form, the CDR3 reads TGCGCCAGCAGTGAGAACGTTCTGCCAGACAGGCCCCATTCCTACGAGCAGTACGTC. The chain uses TRBV10-2 and TRBJ2-7; D might be TRBD1 (6 bases). The CDR3 contains 19 residues. Trimming pared 2 bases from V and 1 base from J, leaving 24 bases between. Germline CDR1 reads WSHSY; CDR2 reads SAAADI.

The chain has TRBV2 and TRBJ1-5; D is uncertain. This CDR3 region has 13 residues. Germline V gives CDR1 SNHLY, CDR2 FYNNEI. V was pared by 5 bases and J by 6 bases, with 11 bases between. CDR3 region: CASSPSVGQPQHF. The CDR3 DNA follows: TGTGCCAGCAGTCCCTCGGTTGGTCAGCCCCAGCATTTT.